Presented here are 19 T cell receptor beta chains from one specimen sequenced in a study of cytomegalovirus exposure and HLA in healthy donors. The primer mix had 60 Vbeta and 13 Jbeta primers. Libraries were prepared by immunoSEQ multiplex PCR; TCRdb keeps only in-frame clonotypes and omits some of them. The sample lists under 150,000 clones, about 78% seen once, with approximately 2.6% in the top ten. The specimen was PBMCs. All receptors derive from a human donor in good health.

This chain connects TRBV7-2 to TRBJ2-3; TRBD2 aligns across 8 bases. Germline CDR1 reads SGHTA; CDR2 reads FQGNSA. V shed 4 bases, J shed 0 bases, and the junction held 3 bases outside the gene matches. This CDR3 is 15 amino acids long. CDR3 nucleotides: TGTGCCAGCAGCTACGGGGGGGGAAGCACAGATACGCAGTATTTT. Translation: CASSYGGGSTDTQYF. Supplemented by reference TRBV7-2 and TRBJ2-3, the full variable domain reads GAGVSQSPSNKVTEKGKDVELRCDPISGHTALYWYRQSLGQGLEFLIYFQGNSAPDKSGLPSDRFSAERTGGSVSTLTIQRTQQEDSAVYLCASSYGGGSTDTQYFGPGTRLTVL.

This clone turned up a few times. This chain connects TRBV14 to TRBJ1-2; D remains ambiguous. Germline CDR1 reads SGHDN; CDR2 reads FVKESK. There are 15 residues in the CDR3. The V end lost 1 base, the J end lost 4 bases, and 13 bases lay between the germline ends. CDR3 DNA: TGTGCCAGCAGCCAAGTCGGAGGGCAGAGCTATGGCTACACCTTC. It codes for CASSQVGGQSYGYTF.

The chain has TRBV6-5 and TRBJ1-4; possibly TRBD1 for D (5 bases). The CDR3 is 13 residues long. Germline V gives CDR1 MNHEY, CDR2 SVGAGI. V was shortened by 6 bases and J by 8 bases, with 13 bases between the two germline ends. The CDR3 nucleotides read TGTGCCAGCAGCTTCGGGGGTGTGGAAAAACTGTTTTTT. Translating gives CASSFGGVEKLFF.

The CDR3 coding sequence is TGTGCCAGCAGCGAGCCTCTTCCCGGGACAGGGCCCGGGGCCAACGTCCTGACTTTC. This codes for CASSEPLPGTGPGANVLTF. The chain combines TRBV9 with TRBJ2-6, with 9 bases lining up with TRBD1. Germline values: CDR1 SGDLS, CDR2 YYNGEE. V was pared by 3 bases and J by 4 bases, with 14 bases of the junction left unmatched. CDR3 length equals 19 residues.

This clone showed up just a few times. The chain uses TRBV7-2 and TRBJ2-5; TRBD1 might be the D (5 bases). V lost 5 bases and J 4 bases, leaving 17 bases between the germline ends. CDR1 is SGHTA and CDR2 is FQGNSA in the germline V gene. The CDR3 loop spans 15 amino acids. Here the CDR3 reads CASSLGQPGRETQYF. CDR3 DNA sequence: TGTGCCAGCAGCCTGGGGCAGCCCGGCCGAGAGACCCAGTACTTC. The variable domain in full, with the rest retrieved from reference TRBV7-2 and TRBJ2-5, is GAGVSQSPSNKVTEKGKDVELRCDPISGHTALYWYRQSLGQGLEFLIYFQGNSAPDKSGLPSDRFSAERTGGSVSTLTIQRTQQEDSAVYLCASSLGQPGRETQYFGPGTRLLVL.

This clone was recorded only once. V is TRBV7-2 and J is TRBJ1-6, with TRBD1 matching over 9 bases. CDR1 is SGHTA, CDR2 FQGNSA, per germline. The trim removed 1 base at V and 5 bases at J, leaving 9 bases unmatched. This CDR3 is 18 amino acids long. CDR3 protein: CASSLDRGRVFHNSPLHF. In DNA form, the CDR3 reads TGTGCCAGCAGCTTAGACAGGGGGCGGGTATTCCATAATTCACCCCTCCACTTT.

This clone was seen a handful of times. V and J are TRBV7-2 and TRBJ2-6; unclear D gene. The CDR3 runs to 15 residues. V lost 5 bases, J lost 0 bases, and 8 bases lay in between. Germline-derived CDR1 and CDR2 are SGHTA and FQGNSA. The CDR3 DNA follows: TGTGCCAGCAGCCCAGTGCTCTCTGGGGCCAACGTCCTGACTTTC. As protein: CASSPVLSGANVLTF.

This clone was seen only a few times. This chain connects TRBV5-1 to TRBJ2-3; 8 bases fit TRBD1. Trimming took 4 bases from V and 2 from J; bases not matched to a gene: 15. Germline V gene lookup returns CDR1 SGHRS and CDR2 YFSETQ. The CDR3 spans 18 residues. The CDR3 bases are TGCGCCAGCAGCATACTACGTACCGGGACAGGCTTCACAGATACGCAGTATTTT. Its protein is CASSILRTGTGFTDTQYF.

The chain joins TRBV10-3 to TRBJ1-2; D unclear. The CDR3 sequence is 15 residues long. V lost 3 bases and J 4 bases, leaving 15 bases between the germline ends. The germline CDR1 and CDR2 sequences are ENHRY and SYGVKD. The CDR3 protein is CAISDASSKIYGYTF. The CDR3, as DNA: TGTGCCATCAGTGATGCATCCTCTAAAATCTATGGCTACACCTTC.

The chain combines TRBV5-1 with TRBJ1-2, with D possibly matching TRBD1 (6 bases). V was trimmed by 0 bases and J by 5 bases, leaving 14 bases between them. The CDR3 loop spans 15 amino acids. Germline values: CDR1 SGHRS, CDR2 YFSETQ. The CDR3 DNA follows: TGCGCCAGCAGCTTGGATGGGGGCGGAGTGTATGGCTACACCTTC. It codes for CASSLDGGGVYGYTF. The entire variable domain, with the rest obtained from reference TRBV5-1 and TRBJ1-2, is as follows: KAGVTQTPRYLIKTRGQQVTLSCSPISGHRSVSWYQQTPGQGLQFLFEYFSETQRNKGNFPGRFSGRQFSNSRSEMNVSTLELGDSALYLCASSLDGGGVYGYTFGSGTRLTVV.

This rearrangement joins TRBV15 to TRBJ2-5, with D hard to call. The J call could be wrong; TRBJ2-7 is a better fit for the DNA end. This CDR3 is 13 amino acids long. The germline gives CDR1 LNHNV, CDR2 YYDKDF (reference sequence). The CDR3 region is CATSRAGDYEQYF. The CDR3 bases are TGTGCCACCAGCAGAGCAGGAGACTACGAGCAGTACTTC.

The gene calls are TRBV4-3 and TRBJ2-3; 8 bases fit TRBD2. The CDR3 runs to 15 residues. Germline assignment: CDR1 LGHNA and CDR2 YSLEER. After removal of 1 base from V and 5 bases from J, the junction contained 5 bases not matched to a gene. The CDR3 DNA sequence: TGCGCCAGCAGCCAAGCGGGAGGGCCTGTAGATACGCAGTATTTT. Residues: CASSQAGGPVDTQYF.

The chain recombines TRBV14 with TRBJ1-1, with TRBD1 identical over 10 bases. Germline V gives CDR1 SGHDN, CDR2 FVKESK. V shed 4 bases, J shed 2 bases, and the junction held 4 bases outside the gene matches. The length of the CDR3 is 15 residues. CDR3 amino acids: CASSRDRGYNTEAFF. CDR3 coding DNA: TGTGCCAGCAGCCGGGACAGGGGATATAACACTGAAGCTTTCTTT. The complete variable domain, with remaining parts taken from reference TRBV14 and TRBJ1-1, reads EAGVTQFPSHSVIEKGQTVTLRCDPISGHDNLYWYRRVMGKEIKFLLHFVKESKQDESGMPNNRFLAERTGGTYSTLKVQPAELEDSGVYFCASSRDRGYNTEAFFGQGTRLTVV.

The chain links TRBV6-5 to TRBJ1-1; 8 nucleotides align to TRBD1. With V trimmed by 2 bases and J by 4 bases, 9 bases remained unmatched. The CDR3 covers 16 residues. Germline V gives CDR1 MNHEY, CDR2 SVGAGI. Here the CDR3 DNA reads TGTGCCAGCAGTTACCTGGCCAGGGGGCCAGGCACTGAAGCTTTCTTT. Translating gives CASSYLARGPGTEAFF.

This chain links TRBV7-9 with TRBJ1-5; no firm D call. Trimming shortened V by 1 base and J by 5 bases, and 12 bases separated the two germline ends. This CDR3 has 15 amino acids. Germline V gene data show CDR1 as SEHNR and CDR2 as FQNEAQ (reference sequence). In DNA form, the CDR3 reads TGTGCCAGCAGCTTAGGCGGAGTTGATTATCAGCCCCAGCATTTT. The encoded protein is CASSLGGVDYQPQHF.

The chain carries TRBV15 and TRBJ2-7; D not resolved. CDR3 size: 13 residues. V lost 0 bases to trimming and J lost 6 bases, with 9 bases between them. The germline gives CDR1 LNHNV, CDR2 YYDKDF (reference sequence). The CDR3 DNA sequence: TGTGCCACCAGCAGAGATCAGGCTCTCGAGCAGTACTTC. It translates to CATSRDQALEQYF.

This chain joins TRBV6-1 and TRBJ1-6, with D possibly matching TRBD1 (5 bases). Per the germline V gene, CDR1 is MNHNS and CDR2 is SASEGT. The CDR3 loop spans 16 amino acids. Between the trimmed V and J ends, which lost 4 bases and 7 bases, there was a span of 17 bases. CDR3 protein: CASSADTGLSNSPLHF. In DNA form, the CDR3 reads TGTGCCAGCAGTGCTGATACGGGACTCTCCAATTCACCCCTCCACTTT.

V and J are TRBV7-3 and TRBJ2-2; a weak D match, TRBD2 (6 bases). CDR3 size: 15 residues. Germline V lookup: CDR1 SGHTA, CDR2 FQGTGA. Trimming removed 3 bases from V and 0 bases from J, with 8 bases in between. The CDR3 reads CASSFRGSNTGELFF. Here the CDR3 DNA reads TGTGCCAGCAGCTTTCGGGGGTCGAACACCGGGGAGCTGTTTTTT.

This chain uses TRBV2 with TRBJ2-7; 10 bases are shared with TRBD1. Trimming took 8 bases from V and 1 from J; bases not matched to a gene: 5. In germline, CDR1 is SNHLY, CDR2 FYNNEI. CDR3 length: 14 amino acids. The CDR3 DNA reads TGTGCCAGCCGGGGACAGGGGCAATCCTACGAGCAGTACTTC. It translates to CASRGQGQSYEQYF.